This T cell receptor (beta chain) emerged from a study of cytomegalovirus exposure and HLA in healthy donors. It was with 60 Vbeta and 13 Jbeta primers that the PCR ran. Profiling relied on immunoSEQ multiplex PCR, and the TCRdb table lists in-frame clones only, not all of them. In the table there are under 200,000 clones, roughly 70% of which are singletons. Details on this clone: Its target is not known.

V was clipped by 0 bases and J by 5 bases; unmatched bases: 9. The CDR3 loop spans 16 amino acids. Germline V gene sequence: CDR1 SGDLS, CDR2 YYNGEE. The study's findings and limits: Donors belonging to an Asian-associated ancestry cluster reportedly showed fewer N-insertions in productive TCRs than the roughly 700-donor mean, according to what a later analysis found. Donors were assumed by presence/absence analyses to have roughly uniform sequencing depth. It was about 180 TCR beta chains that were listed as cytomegalovirus-associated.

The clonotype comes from a woman in her 30s in good health and CMV-seronegative. The chain is built from TRBV9 and TRBJ2-5; TRBD2 matches at 8 bases. Sequenced material: PBMCs. CDR3 DNA sequence: TGTGCCAGCAGCGTAGGTGGTAGCGGGGTCATTGAGACCCAGTACTTC. This gives the protein CASSVGGSGVIETQYF. Looking up the rest from reference TRBV9 and TRBJ2-5 gives the full variable domain: DSGVTQTPKHLITATGQRVTLRCSPRSGDLSVYWYQQSLDQGLQFLIQYYNGEERAKGNILERFSAQQFPDLHSELNLSSLELGDSALYFCASSVGGSGVIETQYFGPGTRLLVL.